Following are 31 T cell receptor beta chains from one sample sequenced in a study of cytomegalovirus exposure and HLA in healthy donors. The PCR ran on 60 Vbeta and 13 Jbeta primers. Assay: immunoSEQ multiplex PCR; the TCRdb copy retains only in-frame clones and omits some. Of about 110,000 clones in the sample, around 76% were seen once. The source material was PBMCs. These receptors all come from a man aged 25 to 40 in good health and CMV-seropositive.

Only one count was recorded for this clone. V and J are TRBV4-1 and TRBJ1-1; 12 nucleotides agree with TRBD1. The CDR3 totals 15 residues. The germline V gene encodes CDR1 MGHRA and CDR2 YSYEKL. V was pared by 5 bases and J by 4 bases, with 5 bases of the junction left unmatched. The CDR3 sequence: CASSGDRGLRTEAFF. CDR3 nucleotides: TGCGCCAGCAGCGGGGACAGGGGGCTGCGCACTGAAGCTTTCTTT.

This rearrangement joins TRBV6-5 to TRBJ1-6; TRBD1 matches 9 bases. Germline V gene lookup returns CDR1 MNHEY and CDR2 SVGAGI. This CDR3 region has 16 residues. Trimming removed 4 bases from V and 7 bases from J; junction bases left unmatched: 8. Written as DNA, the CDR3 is TGTGCCAGCAGTTCACCGGGACAGGGTCGGAATTCACCCCTCCACTTT. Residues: CASSSPGQGRNSPLHF.

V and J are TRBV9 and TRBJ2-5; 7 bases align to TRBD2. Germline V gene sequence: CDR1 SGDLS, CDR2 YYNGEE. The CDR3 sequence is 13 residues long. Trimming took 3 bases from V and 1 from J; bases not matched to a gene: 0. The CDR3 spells CASSGGGQETQYF. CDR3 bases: TGTGCCAGCAGCGGGGGGGGCCAAGAGACCCAGTACTTC.

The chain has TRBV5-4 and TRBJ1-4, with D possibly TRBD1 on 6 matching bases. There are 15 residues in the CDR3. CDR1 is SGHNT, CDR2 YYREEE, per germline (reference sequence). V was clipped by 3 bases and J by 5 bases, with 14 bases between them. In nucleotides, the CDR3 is TGTGCCAGCAGCTCCGCTGGGGGCCTAAATGAAAAACTGTTTTTT. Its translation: CASSSAGGLNEKLFF. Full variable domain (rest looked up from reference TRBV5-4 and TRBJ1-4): ETGVTQSPTHLIKTRGQQVTLRCSSQSGHNTVSWYQQALGQGPQFIFQYYREEENGRGNFPPRFSGLQFPNYSSELNVNALELDDSALYLCASSSAGGLNEKLFFGSGTQLSVL.

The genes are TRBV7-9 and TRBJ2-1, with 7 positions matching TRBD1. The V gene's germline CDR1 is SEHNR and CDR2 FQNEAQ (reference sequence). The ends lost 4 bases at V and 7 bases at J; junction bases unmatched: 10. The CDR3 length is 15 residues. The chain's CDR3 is CASSSRNRGGNEQFF. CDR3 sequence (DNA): TGTGCCAGCAGCTCTCGAAACAGGGGCGGGAATGAGCAGTTCTTC.

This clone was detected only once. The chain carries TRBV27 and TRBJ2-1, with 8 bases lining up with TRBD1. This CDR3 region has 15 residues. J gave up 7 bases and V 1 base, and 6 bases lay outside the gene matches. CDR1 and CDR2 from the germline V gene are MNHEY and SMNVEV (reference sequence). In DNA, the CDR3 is TGTGCCAGCAGTTTATTACAGGGGGGTATGAATGAGCAGTTCTTC. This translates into CASSLLQGGMNEQFF.

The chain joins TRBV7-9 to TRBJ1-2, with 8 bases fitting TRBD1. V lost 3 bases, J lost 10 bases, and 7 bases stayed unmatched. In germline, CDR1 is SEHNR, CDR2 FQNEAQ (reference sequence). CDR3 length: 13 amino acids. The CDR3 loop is CASSFETGDVYTF. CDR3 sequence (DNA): TGTGCCAGCAGCTTTGAGACAGGGGATGTCTACACCTTC.

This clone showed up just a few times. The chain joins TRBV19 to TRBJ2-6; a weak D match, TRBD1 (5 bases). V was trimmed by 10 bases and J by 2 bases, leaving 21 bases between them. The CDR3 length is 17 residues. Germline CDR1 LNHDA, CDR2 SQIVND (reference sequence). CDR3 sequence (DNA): TGTGCCACTAGGAGTGACAGACCCTCGGCTGGGGCCAACGTCCTGACTTTC. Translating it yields CATRSDRPSAGANVLTF.

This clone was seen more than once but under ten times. This chain's CDR3 is CASSLLSDRIYSNQPQHF. CDR3 DNA: TGTGCCAGCAGCCTCTTATCGGACAGAATTTATAGCAATCAGCCCCAGCATTTT. This sequence joins TRBV11-3 and TRBJ1-5, with D maybe TRBD1 (6 bases). The CDR3 runs to 18 residues. Trimming removed 5 bases from V and 0 bases from J, with 20 bases in between. Germline CDR1 SGHNT, CDR2 YENEEA.

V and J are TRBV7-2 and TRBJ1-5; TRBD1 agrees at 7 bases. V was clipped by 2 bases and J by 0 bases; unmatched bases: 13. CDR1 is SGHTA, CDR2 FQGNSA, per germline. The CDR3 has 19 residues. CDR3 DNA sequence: TGTGCCAGCAGCTTACATCGAGGACAGGCTCCGTATAGCAATCAGCCCCAGCATTTT. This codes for CASSLHRGQAPYSNQPQHF.

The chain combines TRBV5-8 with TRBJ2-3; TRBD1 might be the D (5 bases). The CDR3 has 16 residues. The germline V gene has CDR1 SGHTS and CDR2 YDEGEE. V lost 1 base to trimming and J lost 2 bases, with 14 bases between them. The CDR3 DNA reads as TGTGCCAGCAGCTTGCCCCGACAGTTTTCCACAGATACGCAGTATTTT. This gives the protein CASSLPRQFSTDTQYF.

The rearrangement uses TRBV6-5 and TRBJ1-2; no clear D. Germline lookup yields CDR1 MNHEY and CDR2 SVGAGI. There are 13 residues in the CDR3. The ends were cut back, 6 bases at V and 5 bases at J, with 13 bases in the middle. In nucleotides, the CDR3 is TGTGCCAGCAGCCCTTTTGGAGTTTATGGCTACACCTTC. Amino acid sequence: CASSPFGVYGYTF.

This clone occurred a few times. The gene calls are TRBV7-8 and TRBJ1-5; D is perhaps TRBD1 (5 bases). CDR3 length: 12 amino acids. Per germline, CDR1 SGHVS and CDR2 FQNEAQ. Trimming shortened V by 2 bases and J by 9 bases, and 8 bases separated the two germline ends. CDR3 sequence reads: CASSLTRGPQHF. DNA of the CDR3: TGTGCCAGCAGCTTAACAAGGGGGCCCCAGCATTTT.

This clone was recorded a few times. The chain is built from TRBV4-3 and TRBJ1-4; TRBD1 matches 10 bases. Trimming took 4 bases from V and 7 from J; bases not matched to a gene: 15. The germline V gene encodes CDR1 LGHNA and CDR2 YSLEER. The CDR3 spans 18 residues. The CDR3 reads CASSRALRDRGASEKLFF. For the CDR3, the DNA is TGCGCCAGCAGCCGAGCACTTCGGGACAGGGGAGCATCTGAAAAACTGTTTTTT.

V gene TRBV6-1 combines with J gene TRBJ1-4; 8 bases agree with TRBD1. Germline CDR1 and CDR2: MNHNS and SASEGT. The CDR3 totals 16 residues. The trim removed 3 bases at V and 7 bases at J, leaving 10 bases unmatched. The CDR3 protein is CASSDIRQGPGEKLFF. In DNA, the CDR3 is TGTGCCAGCAGTGACATCCGACAGGGGCCGGGTGAAAAACTGTTTTTT.

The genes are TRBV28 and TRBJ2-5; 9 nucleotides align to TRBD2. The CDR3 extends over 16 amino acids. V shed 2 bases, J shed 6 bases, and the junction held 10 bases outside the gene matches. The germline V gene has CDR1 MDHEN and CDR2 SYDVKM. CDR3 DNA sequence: TGTGCCAGCAGTTTAGTAGGACTAGCGCGCTCGCAGACCCAGTACTTC. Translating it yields CASSLVGLARSQTQYF.

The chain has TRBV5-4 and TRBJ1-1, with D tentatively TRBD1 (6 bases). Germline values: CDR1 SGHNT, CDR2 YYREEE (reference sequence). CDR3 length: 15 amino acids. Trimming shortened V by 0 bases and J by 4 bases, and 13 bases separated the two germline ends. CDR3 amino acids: CASSLGGGGRTEAFF. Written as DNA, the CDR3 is TGTGCCAGCAGCTTGGGGGGGGGCGGGCGCACTGAAGCTTTCTTT.

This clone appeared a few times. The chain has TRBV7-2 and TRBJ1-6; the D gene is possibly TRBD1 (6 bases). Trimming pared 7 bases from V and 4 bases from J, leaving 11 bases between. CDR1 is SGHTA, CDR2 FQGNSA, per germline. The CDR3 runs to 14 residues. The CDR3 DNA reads TGTGCCAGCATCCTACAGGGTTATAATTCACCCCTCCACTTT. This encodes CASILQGYNSPLHF.

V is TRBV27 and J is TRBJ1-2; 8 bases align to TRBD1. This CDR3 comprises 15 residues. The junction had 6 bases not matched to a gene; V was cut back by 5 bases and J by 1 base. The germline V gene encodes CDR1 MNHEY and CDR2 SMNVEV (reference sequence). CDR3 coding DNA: TGTGCCAGCAGTCCCCCGACAGGGGTTAACTATGGCTACACCTTC. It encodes CASSPPTGVNYGYTF.

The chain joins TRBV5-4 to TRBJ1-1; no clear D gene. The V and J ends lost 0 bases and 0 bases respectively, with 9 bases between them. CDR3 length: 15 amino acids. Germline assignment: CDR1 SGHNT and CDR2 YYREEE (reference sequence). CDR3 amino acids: CASSLAQRVNTEAFF. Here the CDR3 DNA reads TGTGCCAGCAGCTTGGCCCAGAGGGTGAACACTGAAGCTTTCTTT.

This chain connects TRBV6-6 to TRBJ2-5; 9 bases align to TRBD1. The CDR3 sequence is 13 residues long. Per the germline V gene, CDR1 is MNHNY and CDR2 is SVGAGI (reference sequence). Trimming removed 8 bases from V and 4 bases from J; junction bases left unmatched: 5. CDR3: CASVTGGVETQYF. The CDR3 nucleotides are TGTGCCAGCGTTACAGGGGGCGTAGAGACCCAGTACTTC.

CDR3 nucleotide sequence: TGCGCCAGCAGCCAACTATCTGGGACAGGGGTCTACGAGCAGTACTTC. Amino acid sequence: CASSQLSGTGVYEQYF. V usage is TRBV4-3 and J usage is TRBJ2-7, with 10 bases fitting TRBD1. Germline CDR1 is LGHNA and CDR2 is YSLEER. CDR3 length: 16 amino acids. Germline trimming cut 2 bases from V and 3 bases from J; bases unmatched to any gene: 7.

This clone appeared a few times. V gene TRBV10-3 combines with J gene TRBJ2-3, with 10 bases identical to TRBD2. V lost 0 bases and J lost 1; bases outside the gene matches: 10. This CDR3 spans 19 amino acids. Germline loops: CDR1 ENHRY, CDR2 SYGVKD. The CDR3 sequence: CAISESMGLAGGRTDTQYF. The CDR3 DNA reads TGTGCCATCAGTGAGTCGATGGGGTTAGCGGGGGGACGCACAGATACGCAGTATTTT.

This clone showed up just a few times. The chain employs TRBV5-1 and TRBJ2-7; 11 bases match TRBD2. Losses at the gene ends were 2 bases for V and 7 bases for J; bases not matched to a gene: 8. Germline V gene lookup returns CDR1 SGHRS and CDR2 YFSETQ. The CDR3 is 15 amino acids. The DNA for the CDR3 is TGCGCCAGCAGCTTTAGCGGGGGGGGGCGCCTGGAGCAGTACTTC. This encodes CASSFSGGGRLEQYF.

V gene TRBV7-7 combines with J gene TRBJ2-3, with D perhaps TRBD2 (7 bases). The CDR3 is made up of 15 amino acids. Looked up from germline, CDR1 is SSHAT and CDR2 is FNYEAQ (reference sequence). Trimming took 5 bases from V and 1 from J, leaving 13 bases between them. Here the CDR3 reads CASSLGGGGTDTQYF. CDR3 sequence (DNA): TGTGCCAGCAGCCTGGGGGGGGGCGGCACAGATACGCAGTATTTT.

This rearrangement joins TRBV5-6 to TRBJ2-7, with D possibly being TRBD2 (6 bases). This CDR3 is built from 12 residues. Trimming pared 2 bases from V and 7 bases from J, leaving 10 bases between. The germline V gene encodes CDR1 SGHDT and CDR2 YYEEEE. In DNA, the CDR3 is TGTGCCAGCAGCTTAAGGGGAGGAGAGCAGTACTTC. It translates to CASSLRGGEQYF. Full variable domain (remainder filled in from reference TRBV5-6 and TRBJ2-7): DAGVTQSPTHLIKTRGQQVTLRCSPKSGHDTVSWYQQALGQGPQFIFQYYEEEERQRGNFPDRFSGHQFPNYSSELNVNALLLGDSALYLCASSLRGGEQYFGPGTRLTVT.

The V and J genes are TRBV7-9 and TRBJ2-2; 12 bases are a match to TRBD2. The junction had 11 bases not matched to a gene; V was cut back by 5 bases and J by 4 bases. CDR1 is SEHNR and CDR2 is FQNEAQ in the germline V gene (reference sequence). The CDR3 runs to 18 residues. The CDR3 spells CASSTKRTSGATTGELFF. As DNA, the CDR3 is TGTGCCAGCAGCACGAAGCGGACTAGCGGGGCAACCACCGGGGAGCTGTTTTTT.

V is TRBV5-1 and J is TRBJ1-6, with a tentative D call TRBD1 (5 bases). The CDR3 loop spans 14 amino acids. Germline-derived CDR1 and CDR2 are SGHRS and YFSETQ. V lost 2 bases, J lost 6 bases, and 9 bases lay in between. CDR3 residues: CASSLQVFNSPLHF. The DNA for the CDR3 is TGCGCCAGCAGCTTACAGGTTTTTAATTCACCCCTCCACTTT.

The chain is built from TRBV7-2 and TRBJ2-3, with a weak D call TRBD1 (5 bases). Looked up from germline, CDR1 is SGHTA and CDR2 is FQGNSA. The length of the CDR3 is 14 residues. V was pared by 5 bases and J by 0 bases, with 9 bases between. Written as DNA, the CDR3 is TGTGCCAGCAGCCCACCAGGGAGCACAGATACGCAGTATTTT. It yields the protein CASSPPGSTDTQYF.

The CDR3 DNA sequence: TGTGCCAGCAGTTATGGCAGGCTGAACACTGAAGCTTTCTTT. It translates to CASSYGRLNTEAFF. This chain connects TRBV6-5 to TRBJ1-1, with D uncertain. The germline V gene has CDR1 MNHEY and CDR2 SVGAGI. This CDR3 comprises 14 residues. Trimming pared 3 bases from V and 0 bases from J, leaving 8 bases between.

CDR3 in amino acids: CSAKRSYGYTF. The CDR3, as DNA: TGCAGTGCTAAGCGAAGCTATGGCTACACCTTC. The V and J genes are TRBV20-1 and TRBJ1-2; no firm D call. Trimming shortened V by 4 bases and J by 4 bases, and 7 bases separated the two germline ends. The CDR3 has 11 amino acids. Germline CDR1 and CDR2: DFQATT and SNEGSKA (reference sequence).